The rows below give T cell receptor beta chains drawn from one sample of a study of blood T cell repertoires in COVID-19. Method: immunoSEQ multiplex PCR; TCRdb's copy keeps in-frame clones and lacks some. The sample contains fewer than 300,000 clones, approximately 91% of which appear only once. The sequencing sample was made of PBMCs or T cells enriched from blood (not recorded which). These receptor sequences come from a woman between 40 and 50 years old with acute COVID-19. CDR3s include the opening cysteine and the closing phenylalanine or tryptophan. Each record gives: V gene, clone size, J gene, D gene, CDR3 DNA, CDR3 protein. D genes are given only for firm matches. Some rows mark clone size as missing; the rest say once, few, many or name a class of expanded clone.

v_call: TRBV5-5
clone_size: .
j_call: TRBJ2-5
d_call: .
cdr3_nt: TGTGCCAGCAGCTCGGATCAGGGAAGCGAGACCCAGTACTTC
cdr3_aa: CASSSDQGSETQYF

v_call: TRBV2
clone_size: few
j_call: TRBJ2-5
d_call: TRBD2
cdr3_nt: TGTGCCAGCACCAGGGAGGGTCAAGAGACCCAGTACTTC
cdr3_aa: CASTREGQETQYF

v_call: TRBV6-2/TRBV6-3
clone_size: .
j_call: TRBJ2-1
d_call: .
cdr3_nt: TGTGCCAGCAGTTACCGGTACTACAATGAGCAGTTCTTC
cdr3_aa: CASSYRYYNEQFF

v_call: TRBV30
clone_size: .
j_call: TRBJ1-1
d_call: TRBD1
cdr3_nt: TGTGCCGCGAACAGGGGGCTTACTGAAGCTTTCTTT
cdr3_aa: CAANRGLTEAFF

v_call: TRBV4-2
clone_size: .
j_call: TRBJ2-7
d_call: .
cdr3_nt: TGTGCCAGCAGCCAAGTCTTACGGGGGACTCTAGGCGAGCAGTACTTC
cdr3_aa: CASSQVLRGTLGEQYF

v_call: TRBV18
clone_size: .
j_call: TRBJ2-3
d_call: TRBD1
cdr3_nt: TGTGCCAGCTCACCGGGGCAGGGGGCAGATACGCAGTATTTT
cdr3_aa: CASSPGQGADTQYF

v_call: TRBV11-2
clone_size: .
j_call: TRBJ1-2
d_call: .
cdr3_nt: TGTGCCAGCAGCCCCAGGACAGCCAGATATGGCTACACCTTC
cdr3_aa: CASSPRTARYGYTF

v_call: TRBV25-1
clone_size: .
j_call: TRBJ2-1
d_call: .
cdr3_nt: TGTGCCAGCAGTGATCGACAGGGACTGGGTGAGCAGTTCTTC
cdr3_aa: CASSDRQGLGEQFF

v_call: TRBV2
clone_size: .
j_call: TRBJ2-1
d_call: TRBD2
cdr3_nt: TGTGCCAGCAGTGAAGCGCGGTACCCTAGCGGGGGGGCCCACAATGAGCAGTTCTTC
cdr3_aa: CASSEARYPSGGAHNEQFF

v_call: TRBV30
clone_size: .
j_call: TRBJ1-2
d_call: TRBD1
cdr3_nt: TGTGCCTGGACTAGGACAGGGACCTCTCGGGGCTACACCTTC
cdr3_aa: CAWTRTGTSRGYTF

v_call: TRBV5-4
clone_size: .
j_call: TRBJ2-7
d_call: TRBD1
cdr3_nt: TGTGCCAGCAGTACCCCGGGGACAGAGAGCTCCTACGAGCAGTACTTC
cdr3_aa: CASSTPGTESSYEQYF

v_call: TRBV5-4
clone_size: .
j_call: TRBJ2-2
d_call: .
cdr3_nt: TGTGCCAGCAGTATTGGCCAGAACACCGGGGAGCTGTTTTTT
cdr3_aa: CASSIGQNTGELFF

v_call: TRBV6-5
clone_size: .
j_call: TRBJ2-2
d_call: .
cdr3_nt: TGTGCCAGCAGTTACAAGCGGGTGAACACCGGGGAGCTGTTTTTT
cdr3_aa: CASSYKRVNTGELFF

v_call: TRBV7-2
clone_size: .
j_call: TRBJ1-2
d_call: TRBD1
cdr3_nt: TGTGCCAGCAGCACCAGGACAGGGGAAGGTGATGGCTACACCTTC
cdr3_aa: CASSTRTGEGDGYTF

v_call: TRBV7-3
clone_size: .
j_call: TRBJ2-5
d_call: .
cdr3_nt: TGTGCCAGCAGCTTAAACCCTCCCGGGACATTTCAAGAGACCCAGTACTTC
cdr3_aa: CASSLNPPGTFQETQYF

v_call: TRBV18
clone_size: .
j_call: TRBJ1-5
d_call: TRBD1
cdr3_nt: TGTGCCAGCTCTCAGGGGGTCTATCAGCCCCAGCATTTT
cdr3_aa: CASSQGVYQPQHF

v_call: TRBV5-1
clone_size: .
j_call: TRBJ2-1
d_call: TRBD1
cdr3_nt: TGCGCCAGCAGCCCCGACGGACAGGCCCCCTACAATGAGCAGTTCTTC
cdr3_aa: CASSPDGQAPYNEQFF

v_call: TRBV5-1
clone_size: .
j_call: TRBJ2-3
d_call: .
cdr3_nt: TGCGCCAGCAGGACGCAGGGCTATAACACAGATACGCAGTATTTT
cdr3_aa: CASRTQGYNTDTQYF

v_call: TRBV5-1
clone_size: .
j_call: TRBJ2-2
d_call: .
cdr3_nt: TGCGCCAGCAGCTTGGATGGGGCGGTGGCTTCGGGGGAGCTGTTTTTT
cdr3_aa: CASSLDGAVASGELFF

v_call: TRBV9
clone_size: .
j_call: TRBJ2-5
d_call: .
cdr3_nt: TGTGCCAGCAGCGTAGGGAGCGGAATCCAAGAGACCCAGTACTTC
cdr3_aa: CASSVGSGIQETQYF

v_call: TRBV5-1
clone_size: .
j_call: TRBJ2-3
d_call: .
cdr3_nt: TGCGCCAGCAGCCCCGGCAGCGGCACAGATACGCAGTATTTT
cdr3_aa: CASSPGSGTDTQYF

v_call: TRBV12-3/TRBV12-4
clone_size: .
j_call: TRBJ1-2
d_call: .
cdr3_nt: TGTGCCAGCAGCGACTCGCAGTACTATGGCTACACCTTC
cdr3_aa: CASSDSQYYGYTF

v_call: TRBV21-1
clone_size: .
j_call: TRBJ2-1
d_call: .
cdr3_nt: TGTGCCAGCAGCGGCTCTGGTTGGAATGAGCAGTTCTTC
cdr3_aa: CASSGSGWNEQFF

v_call: TRBV7-2
clone_size: few
j_call: TRBJ2-1
d_call: TRBD1
cdr3_nt: TGTGCCAGCAGCTTTCCCCCAGGACAGGGGCAGTTCTTC
cdr3_aa: CASSFPPGQGQFF